These 9 T cell receptor beta chains were sequenced from one sample in a study of shared clonotypes between healthy human individuals. The data were produced by immunoSEQ multiplex PCR, yet TCRdb's version contains in-frame clones alone and is incomplete. The profile shows about 2.4 million clones, 93% of them singletons. The sample comprised naive CD4+ T cells from PBMCs. Subset in this sample: CD45RA+ positively selected. The receptors were sampled from a man aged 18 to 30 in good health. Some clones in this sample may be carry-over from other donors' samples.

The chain employs TRBV11-2 and TRBJ1-2; 12 bases are shared with TRBD1. Trimming removed 5 bases from V and 5 bases from J; junction bases left unmatched: 9. CDR3 length equals 16 residues. Germline CDR1 and CDR2: SGHAT and FQNNGV. The CDR3 loop reads CASSVPGTGGVYGYTF. The CDR3 DNA is TGTGCCAGCAGCGTCCCCGGGACAGGGGGCGTATATGGCTACACCTTC.

The V call is TRBV4-1, the J call TRBJ2-7, with D perhaps TRBD2 (5 bases). CDR3 length equals 16 residues. Germline CDR1 is MGHRA and CDR2 is YSYEKL. Trimming shortened V by 4 bases and J by 1 base, and 17 bases separated the two germline ends. The CDR3 region has the DNA TGCGCCAGCAGCCGATCCCAGGCTAGCCAATCCTACGAGCAGTACTTC. It codes for CASSRSQASQSYEQYF.

This chain uses TRBV18 with TRBJ2-1, with 7 bases fitting TRBD2. Trimming took 4 bases from V and 5 from J; bases not matched to a gene: 8. The CDR3 has 15 amino acids. Looked up from germline, CDR1 is KGHSH and CDR2 is LQKENI. CDR3 DNA sequence: TGTGCCAGCTCACTCCTAGCGGTCAGGGACAATGAGCAGTTCTTC. Protein product: CASSLLAVRDNEQFF.

V is TRBV11-2 and J is TRBJ1-4, with 7 bases aligning to TRBD1. The CDR3 consists of 15 residues. Germline V CDR1 and CDR2: SGHAT, FQNNGV. Trimming cost V 7 bases and J 8 bases; bases outside gene matches: 13. The CDR3 nucleotides read TGTGCCAGCACCAAGAGGGGGCAGGACCAGGAAAAACTGTTTTTT. This translates into CASTKRGQDQEKLFF.

The chain combines TRBV27 with TRBJ2-3; 9 bases agree with TRBD1. Trimming took 4 bases from V and 6 from J; bases not matched to a gene: 11. Germline assignment: CDR1 MNHEY and CDR2 SMNVEV (reference sequence). The CDR3 sequence is 16 residues long. CDR3 region: CASSSSGTGWSDTQYF. The CDR3 coding sequence is TGTGCCAGCAGTTCTTCCGGGACAGGGTGGTCGGATACGCAGTATTTT.

The chain recombines TRBV25-1 with TRBJ2-5, with 7 bases lining up with TRBD2. The germline V gene encodes CDR1 MGHDK and CDR2 SYGVNS. Trimming cost V 6 bases and J 4 bases; bases outside gene matches: 14. The CDR3 runs to 16 residues. The DNA for the CDR3 is TGTGCCAGCAGGACCGATGGGGAGGGCCCACGAGAGACCCAGTACTTC. It encodes CASRTDGEGPRETQYF.

V and J are TRBV12-5 and TRBJ2-3; D call uncertain. V lost 3 bases, J lost 6 bases, and 7 bases lay in between. The CDR3 is 12 amino acids. Germline lookup yields CDR1 LGHNT and CDR2 FRNRAP. CDR3 DNA: TGTGCTAGTGGTTTCGGATCGGATACGCAGTATTTT. Protein sequence: CASGFGSDTQYF.

The rearrangement joins TRBV27 to TRBJ1-2, with D maybe TRBD1 (5 bases). The CDR3 contains 14 residues. V shed 2 bases and J shed 6 bases, with 13 bases lying between them. The germline CDR1 and CDR2 sequences are MNHEY and SMNVEV (reference sequence). The CDR3 bases are TGTGCCAGCAGTTTAAACGCCAGGGCGCATGGCTACACCTTC. As protein: CASSLNARAHGYTF.

Concerning this clone: Other DNA sequences in the same sample also yield this CDR3. The chain joins TRBV20-1 to TRBJ1-2; D gene unclear. Germline V gives CDR1 DFQATT, CDR2 SNEGSKA (reference sequence). This CDR3 is built from 10 residues. Deletions cut 3 bases from V and 6 bases from J, with 5 bases between. The CDR3 DNA reads as TGCAGTGCTAGTAGAGATGGCTACACCTTC. Its translation is CSASRDGYTF.